This T cell receptor beta chain emerged from a study of T cell clonality in common variable immunodeficiency. General observations from the study: Compared with controls, CVID subjects had fewer shared TCRbeta clones. Authors noted CVID clonality's cause needs subpopulation repertoire sequencing.

This clone has ten or more counts. The antigen is unknown. The read ends 3 residues early relative to the CDR3; the germline J gene fills the gap. Heparinized whole blood, roughly 5 to 8.5 ml, came from each donor. CVID and control samples used equivalent genomic DNA input. Profiled with immunoSEQ multiplex PCR; TCRdb holds only in-frame clones, not every one. The sample gives about 55,000 clones, none seen only once, and the top ten clones hold 0.65% to 1%. V lost 1 base to trimming and J lost 3 bases, with 12 bases between them. The V gene's germline CDR1 is ENHRY and CDR2 SYGVKD. There are 15 residues in the CDR3.

Sequenced material: peripheral blood mononuclear cells. The sequence was obtained from a person between 18 and 75 years old in good health. V is TRBV10-3 and J is TRBJ1-1, with D maybe TRBD1 (6 bases). CDR3 DNA, as far as it was read: TGTGCCATCAGTGAGTTGACAGGTCGGCACACTGAA. Encoded protein: CAISELTGRHTE. The whole CDR3 sequence is CAISELTGRHTEAFF.